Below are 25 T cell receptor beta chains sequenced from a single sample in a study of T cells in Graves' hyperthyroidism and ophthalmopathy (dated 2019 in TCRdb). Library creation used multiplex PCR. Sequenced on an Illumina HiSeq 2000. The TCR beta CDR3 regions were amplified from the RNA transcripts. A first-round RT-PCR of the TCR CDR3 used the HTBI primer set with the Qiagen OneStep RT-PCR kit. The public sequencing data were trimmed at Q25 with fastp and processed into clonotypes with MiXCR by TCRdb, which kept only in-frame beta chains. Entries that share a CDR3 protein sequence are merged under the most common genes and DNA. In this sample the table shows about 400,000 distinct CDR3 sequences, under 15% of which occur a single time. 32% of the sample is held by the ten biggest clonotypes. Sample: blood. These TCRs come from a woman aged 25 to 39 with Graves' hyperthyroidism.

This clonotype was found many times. In DNA form, the CDR3 reads TGTGCCATCCGGATGGGACTAGCGGGAGGACGGGGTTGGTTGAACACCGGGGAGCTGTTTTTT. Translation gives CAIRMGLAGGRGWLNTGELFF. This chain connects TRBV6-2 or TRBV6-3 to TRBJ2-2, with TRBD2 matching 15 bases. After removal of 10 bases from V and 1 base from J, the junction contained 19 bases not matched to a gene. Germline lookup yields CDR1 MNHEY and CDR2 SVGEGT. The CDR3 covers 21 residues.

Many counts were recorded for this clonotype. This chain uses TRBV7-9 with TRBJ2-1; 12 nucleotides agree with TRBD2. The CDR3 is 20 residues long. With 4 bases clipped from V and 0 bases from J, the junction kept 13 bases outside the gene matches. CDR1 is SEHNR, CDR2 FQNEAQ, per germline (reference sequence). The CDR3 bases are TGTGCCAGCAGCTCCAATTCCGGGACTAGCGGGTCAAGCTCCTACAATGAGCAGTTCTTC. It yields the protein CASSSNSGTSGSSSYNEQFF. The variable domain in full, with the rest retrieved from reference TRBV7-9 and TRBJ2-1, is DTGVSQNPRHKITKRGQNVTFRCDPISEHNRLYWYRQTLGQGPEFLTYFQNEAQLEKSRLLSDRFSAERPKGSFSTLEIQRTEQGDSAMYLCASSSNSGTSGSSSYNEQFFGPGTRLTVL.

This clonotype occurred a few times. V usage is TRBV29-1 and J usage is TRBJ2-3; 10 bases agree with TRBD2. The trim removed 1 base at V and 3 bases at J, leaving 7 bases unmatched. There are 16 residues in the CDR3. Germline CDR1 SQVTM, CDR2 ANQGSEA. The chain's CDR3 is CSVEGLAGESTDTQYF. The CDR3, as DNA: TGCAGCGTTGAAGGGCTAGCGGGAGAATCAACAGATACGCAGTATTTT.

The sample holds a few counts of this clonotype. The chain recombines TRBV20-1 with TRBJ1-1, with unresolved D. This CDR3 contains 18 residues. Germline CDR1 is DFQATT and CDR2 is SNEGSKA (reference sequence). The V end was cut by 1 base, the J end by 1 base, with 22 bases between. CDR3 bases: TGCAGTGCTAGAGTCCCAATTCAGACGATTGCACCGAACACTGAAGCTTTCTTT. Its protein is CSARVPIQTIAPNTEAFF.

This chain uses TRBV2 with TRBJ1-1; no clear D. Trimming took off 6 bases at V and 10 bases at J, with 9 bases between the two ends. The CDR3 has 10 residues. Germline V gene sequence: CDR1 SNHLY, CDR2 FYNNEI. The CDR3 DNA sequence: TGTGCCAGCAGGTCCGGTGGAGCTTTCTTT. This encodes CASRSGGAFF.

The chain's CDR3 is CSARARGDFQETQYF. The CDR3, as DNA: TGCAGTGCTAGAGCGCGGGGAGACTTTCAAGAGACCCAGTACTTC. This rearrangement joins TRBV20-1 to TRBJ2-5; tentatively, D is TRBD2 (6 bases). The CDR3 length is 15 residues. V was pared by 1 base and J by 2 bases, with 14 bases between. In germline, CDR1 is DFQATT, CDR2 SNEGSKA (reference sequence).

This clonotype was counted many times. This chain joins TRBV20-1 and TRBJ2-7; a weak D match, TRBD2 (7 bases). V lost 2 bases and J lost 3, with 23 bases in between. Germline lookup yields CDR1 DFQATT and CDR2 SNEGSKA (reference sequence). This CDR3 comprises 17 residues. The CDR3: CSARRPRRGGWDYEQYF. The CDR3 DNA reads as TGCAGTGCTAGACGTCCCCGGAGGGGGGGTTGGGACTACGAGCAGTACTTC.

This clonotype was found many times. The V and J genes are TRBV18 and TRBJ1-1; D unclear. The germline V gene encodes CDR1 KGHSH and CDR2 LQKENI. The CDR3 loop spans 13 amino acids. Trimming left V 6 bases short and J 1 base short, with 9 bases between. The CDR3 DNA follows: TGTGCCAGCTCTTCCGACTGGAACACTGAAGCTTTCTTT. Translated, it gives CASSSDWNTEAFF.

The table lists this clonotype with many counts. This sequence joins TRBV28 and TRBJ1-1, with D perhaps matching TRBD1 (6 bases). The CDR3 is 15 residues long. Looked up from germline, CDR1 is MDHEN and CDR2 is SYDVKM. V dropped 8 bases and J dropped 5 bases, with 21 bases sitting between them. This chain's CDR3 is CASAHSKGGRTEAFF. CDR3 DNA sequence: TGTGCCAGCGCCCACAGCAAGGGGGGGCGAACTGAAGCTTTCTTT.

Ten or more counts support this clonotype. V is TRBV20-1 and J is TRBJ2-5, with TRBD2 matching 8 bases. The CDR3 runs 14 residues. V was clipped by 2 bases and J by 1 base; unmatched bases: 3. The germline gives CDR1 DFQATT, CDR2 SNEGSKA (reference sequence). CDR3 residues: CSARLAGIQETQYF. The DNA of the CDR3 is TGCAGTGCTAGACTAGCGGGCATCCAAGAGACCCAGTACTTC.

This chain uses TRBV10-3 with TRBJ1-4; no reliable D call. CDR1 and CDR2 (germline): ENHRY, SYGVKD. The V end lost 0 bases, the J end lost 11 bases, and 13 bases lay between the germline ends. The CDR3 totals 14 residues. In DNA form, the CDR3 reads TGTGCCATCAGTGAGTCGTTCGATTTTGGGAAACTGTTTTTT. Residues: CAISESFDFGKLFF.

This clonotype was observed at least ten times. The CDR3 sequence is CASHRDVYTGELFF. As DNA, the CDR3 is TGTGCCAGCCACCGGGACGTCTACACCGGGGAGCTGTTTTTT. J is TRBJ2-2 and V is TRBV2, with D possibly called TRBD1 or TRBD2 (5 bases each). The germline V gene encodes CDR1 SNHLY and CDR2 FYNNEI. Trimming shortened V by 8 bases and J by 3 bases, and 13 bases separated the two germline ends. This CDR3 comprises 14 residues.

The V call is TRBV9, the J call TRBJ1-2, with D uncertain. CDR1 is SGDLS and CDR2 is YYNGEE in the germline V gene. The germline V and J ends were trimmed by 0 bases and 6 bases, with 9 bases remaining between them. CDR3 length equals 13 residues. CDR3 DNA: TGTGCCAGCAGCGTAGGTGCAGTCCATGGCTACACCTTC. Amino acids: CASSVGAVHGYTF.

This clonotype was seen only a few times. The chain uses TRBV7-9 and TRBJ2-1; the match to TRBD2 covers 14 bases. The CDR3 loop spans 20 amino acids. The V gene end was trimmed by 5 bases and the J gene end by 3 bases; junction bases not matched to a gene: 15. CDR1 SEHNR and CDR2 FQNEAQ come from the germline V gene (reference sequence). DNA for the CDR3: TGTGCCAGCAGCATTTACGGGACTAGCGGGAGAATAAATATCTACAATGAGCAGTTCTTC. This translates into CASSIYGTSGRINIYNEQFF.

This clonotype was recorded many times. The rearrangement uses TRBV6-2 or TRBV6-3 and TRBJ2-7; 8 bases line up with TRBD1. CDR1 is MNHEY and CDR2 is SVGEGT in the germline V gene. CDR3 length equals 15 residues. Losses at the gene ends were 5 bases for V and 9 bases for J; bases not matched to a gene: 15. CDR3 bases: TGTGCCAGCAGTCGTCAGGGGGCGATCTTGCGGGGGCAGTACTTC. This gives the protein CASSRQGAILRGQYF.

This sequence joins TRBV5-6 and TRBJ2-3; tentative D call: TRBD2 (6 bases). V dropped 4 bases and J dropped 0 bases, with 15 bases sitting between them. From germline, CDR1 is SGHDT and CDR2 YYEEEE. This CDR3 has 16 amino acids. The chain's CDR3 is CASSGAGDLSTDTQYF. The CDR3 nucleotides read TGTGCCAGCAGCGGAGCTGGGGACTTAAGCACAGATACGCAGTATTTT.

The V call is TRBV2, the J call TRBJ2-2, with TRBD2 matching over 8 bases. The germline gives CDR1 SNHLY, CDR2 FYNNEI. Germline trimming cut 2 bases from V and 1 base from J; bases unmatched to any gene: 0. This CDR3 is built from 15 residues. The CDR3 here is CASSETSGNTGELFF. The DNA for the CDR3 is TGTGCCAGCAGTGAAACTAGCGGGAACACCGGGGAGCTGTTTTTT.

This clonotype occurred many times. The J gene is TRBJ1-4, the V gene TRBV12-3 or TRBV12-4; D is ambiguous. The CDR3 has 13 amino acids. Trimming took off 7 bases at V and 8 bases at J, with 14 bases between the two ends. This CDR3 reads CASISGLQEKLFF. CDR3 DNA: TGTGCCAGCATATCGGGGTTACAAGAAAAACTGTTTTTT.

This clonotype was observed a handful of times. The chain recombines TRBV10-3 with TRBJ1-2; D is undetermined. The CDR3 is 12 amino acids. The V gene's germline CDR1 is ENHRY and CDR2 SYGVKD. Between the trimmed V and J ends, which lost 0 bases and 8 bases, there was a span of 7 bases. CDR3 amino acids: CAISESEGGYTF. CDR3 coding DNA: TGTGCCATCAGTGAGTCGGAGGGCGGCTACACCTTC.

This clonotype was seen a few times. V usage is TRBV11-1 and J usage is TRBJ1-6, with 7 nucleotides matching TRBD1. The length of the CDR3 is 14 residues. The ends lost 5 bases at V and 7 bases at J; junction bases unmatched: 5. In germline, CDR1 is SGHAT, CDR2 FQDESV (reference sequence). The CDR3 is CASSVRQGNSPLHF. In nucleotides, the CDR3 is TGTGCCAGCAGCGTTCGACAGGGAAATTCACCCCTCCACTTT.

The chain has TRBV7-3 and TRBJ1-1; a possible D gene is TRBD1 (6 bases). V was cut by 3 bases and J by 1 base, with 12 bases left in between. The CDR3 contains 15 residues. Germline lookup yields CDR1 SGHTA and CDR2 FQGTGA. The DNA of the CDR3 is TGTGCCAGCAGCTTCGGGGGGCGCGGGAACACTGAAGCTTTCTTT. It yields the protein CASSFGGRGNTEAFF.

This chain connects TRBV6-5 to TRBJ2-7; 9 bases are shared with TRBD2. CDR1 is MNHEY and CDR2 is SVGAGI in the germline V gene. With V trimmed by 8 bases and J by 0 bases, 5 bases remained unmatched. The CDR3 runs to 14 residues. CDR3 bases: TGTGCCAGCGATCTAGCGGGGAGCTCCTACGAGCAGTACTTC. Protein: CASDLAGSSYEQYF.

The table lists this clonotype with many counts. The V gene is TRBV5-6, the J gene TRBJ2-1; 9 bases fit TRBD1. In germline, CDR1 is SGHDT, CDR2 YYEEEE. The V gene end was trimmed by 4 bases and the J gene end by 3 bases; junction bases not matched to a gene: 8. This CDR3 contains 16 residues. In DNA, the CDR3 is TGTGCCAGCAGCCTCCAGGGACAGGGATACTACAATGAGCAGTTCTTC. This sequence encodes CASSLQGQGYYNEQFF. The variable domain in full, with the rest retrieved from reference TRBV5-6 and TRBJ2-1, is DAGVTQSPTHLIKTRGQQVTLRCSPKSGHDTVSWYQQALGQGPQFIFQYYEEEERQRGNFPDRFSGHQFPNYSSELNVNALLLGDSALYLCASSLQGQGYYNEQFFGPGTRLTVL.

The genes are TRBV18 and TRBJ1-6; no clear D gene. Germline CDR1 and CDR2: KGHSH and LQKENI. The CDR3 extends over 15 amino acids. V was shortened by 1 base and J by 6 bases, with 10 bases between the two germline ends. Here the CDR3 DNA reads TGTGCCAGCTCACCACAACAAATCCCTAATTCACCCCTCCACTTT. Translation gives CASSPQQIPNSPLHF.

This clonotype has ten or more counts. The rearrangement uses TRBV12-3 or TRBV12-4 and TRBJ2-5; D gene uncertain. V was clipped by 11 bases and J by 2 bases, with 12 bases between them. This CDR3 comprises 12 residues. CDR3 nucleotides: TGTGCCTCAAAGCCGGCTCAAGAGACCCAGTACTTC. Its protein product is CASKPAQETQYF.